The 3 T cell receptor beta chains below were found in one sample sequenced in a study of blood T cell repertoires in COVID-19. Profiled with immunoSEQ multiplex PCR; TCRdb holds only in-frame clones, not every one. The repertoire includes roughly 310,000 clones, around 90% of them detected once, and around 2.5% sits in the top ten. The sequenced sample consisted of PBMCs or T cells enriched from blood (not recorded which). These receptors were obtained from a man aged 60-69 years who had recovered from COVID-19.

The gene calls are TRBV18 and TRBJ1-1; the match to TRBD1 covers 7 bases. With 4 bases clipped from V and 5 bases from J, the junction kept 4 bases outside the gene matches. Germline V gene data show CDR1 as KGHSH and CDR2 as LQKENI. The CDR3 extends over 13 amino acids. CDR3 protein: CASSRQGLTEAFF. The CDR3 nucleotides are TGTGCCAGCTCACGACAGGGTCTAACTGAAGCTTTCTTT.

The chain combines TRBV7-9 with TRBJ2-7; D is undetermined. Germline V gene sequence: CDR1 SEHNR, CDR2 FQNEAQ (reference sequence). Trimming removed 1 base from V and 7 bases from J, with 14 bases in between. The CDR3 sequence is 14 residues long. The CDR3 DNA sequence: TGTGCCAGCAGCTTAGGCCCTACAATGGAGGAGCAGTACTTC. It yields the protein CASSLGPTMEEQYF.

The J gene is TRBJ2-1, the V gene TRBV29-1; the match to TRBD2 covers 8 bases. V lost 6 bases to trimming and J lost 4 bases; unmatched junction nucleotides: 2. Germline CDR1 SQVTM, CDR2 ANQGSEA. This CDR3 spans 12 amino acids. This chain's CDR3 is CSVGLGYNEQFF. CDR3 in DNA: TGCAGCGTGGGACTAGGGTACAATGAGCAGTTCTTC.